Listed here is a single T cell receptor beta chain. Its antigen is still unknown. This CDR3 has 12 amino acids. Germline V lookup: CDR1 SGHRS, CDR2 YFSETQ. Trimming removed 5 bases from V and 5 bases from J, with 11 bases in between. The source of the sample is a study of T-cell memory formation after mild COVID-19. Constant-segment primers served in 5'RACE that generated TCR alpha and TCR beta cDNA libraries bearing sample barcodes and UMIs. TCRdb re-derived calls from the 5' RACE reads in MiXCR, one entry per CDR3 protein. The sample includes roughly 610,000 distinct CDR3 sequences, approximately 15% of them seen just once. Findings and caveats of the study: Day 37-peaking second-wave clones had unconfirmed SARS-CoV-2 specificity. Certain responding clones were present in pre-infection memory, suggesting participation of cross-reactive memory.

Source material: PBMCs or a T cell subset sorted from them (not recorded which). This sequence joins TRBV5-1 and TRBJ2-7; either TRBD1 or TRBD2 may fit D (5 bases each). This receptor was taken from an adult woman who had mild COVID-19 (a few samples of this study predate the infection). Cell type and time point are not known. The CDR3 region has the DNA TGCGCCAGCAGGAGGGGTGCCGACGAGCAGTACTTC. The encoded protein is CASRRGADEQYF.